Reported below is one T cell receptor (beta chain). Its specificity is not known. Documented treatment: oral pan-JAK inhibitor, 5-10 mg twice daily. The data belong to a study of CD8+ T cells in alopecia areata. Findings and caveats of the study: Scalp clonality, together with expanded CD8+ clones among the top 100, fell significantly with tofacitinib.

RNA was extracted and reverse transcribed into cDNA as the sequencing template. Measured with immunoSEQ multiplex PCR; TCRdb has only the in-frame clones, and not every one. The sample holds approximately 65,000 clones, just over 45% seen once. Deletions cut 5 bases from V and 2 bases from J, with 15 bases between. The germline CDR1 and CDR2 sequences are SNHLY and FYNNEI. The length of the CDR3 is 15 residues. The genes are TRBV2 and TRBJ1-2; D unclear. The sample was CD8+ T cells sorted from blood, taken between weeks 36 and 40, from a patient treated with tofacitinib. The sequence was collected from a human donor with alopecia areata. The CDR3 sequence is CASSSLQATNYGYTF. The CDR3 nucleotides read TGTGCCAGCAGTTCCCTCCAGGCGACAAACTATGGCTACACCTTC.